Shown below are 5 T cell receptor beta chains from a single sample sequenced in a study of identical twins. TCRdb used MiXCR to reprocess the 5' RACE reads, holding one entry per CDR3 protein. The sample comprises a few hundred thousand distinct CDR3 sequences, more than 9% of which are singletons, and more than 2.5% rests with the top ten. The sample was also reused in another study, on yellow fever vaccine responses in identical twins.

Source material: PBMCs. Receptor source: a woman between 18 and 29 years old in good health.

This clonotype was seen a few times. This sequence joins TRBV29-1 and TRBJ1-2; D gene uncertain. The CDR3 spans 13 residues. Trimming took 0 bases from V and 7 from J, leaving 12 bases between them. Germline CDR1 SQVTM, CDR2 ANQGSEA. CDR3 sequence reads: CSVEDAGLGGYTF. The CDR3, as DNA: TGCAGCGTTGAAGATGCGGGGTTGGGTGGCTACACCTTC.

The chain carries TRBV6-1 and TRBJ1-2; D call uncertain. The germline V gene encodes CDR1 MNHNS and CDR2 SASEGT. Trimming removed 0 bases at V and 5 bases at J, with 16 bases between. This CDR3 comprises 16 residues. DNA for the CDR3: TGTGCCAGCAGTGAAGCCCGGGCGCTCGGACCGTATGGCTACACCTTC. This codes for CASSEARALGPYGYTF.

The J gene is TRBJ2-3, the V gene TRBV3-1; 10 bases fit TRBD2. The CDR3 loop spans 15 amino acids. The germline V gene has CDR1 LGHDT and CDR2 YNNKEL (reference sequence). Germline trimming cut 0 bases from V and 10 bases from J; bases unmatched to any gene: 7. CDR3 protein: CASSQDRLAGLAQYF. CDR3 nucleotide sequence: TGTGCCAGCAGCCAAGACCGACTAGCGGGCCTCGCGCAGTATTTT.

This clonotype was seen only a few times. This chain links TRBV29-1 with TRBJ2-3; weak D call: TRBD2 (5 bases). CDR1 is SQVTM, CDR2 ANQGSEA, per germline. V lost 6 bases and J 2 bases, leaving 12 bases between the germline ends. The CDR3 runs to 13 residues. CDR3 amino acids: CSVQDLNTDTQYF. DNA for the CDR3: TGCAGCGTCCAGGACTTAAACACAGATACGCAGTATTTT.

In its sample, this clonotype was seen a few times. The chain carries TRBV29-1 and TRBJ2-3; D may be TRBD1 or TRBD2 (5 bases each). V lost 3 bases to trimming and J lost 6 bases, with 16 bases between them. The germline gives CDR1 SQVTM, CDR2 ANQGSEA. This CDR3 has 14 residues. The CDR3 region has the DNA TGCAGCGTTGACCGGGACCATGGTTCTGATACGCAGTATTTT. It codes for CSVDRDHGSDTQYF.